One and the same sample provided the 5 T cell receptor beta chains below, sequenced in a study of graft-versus-host responses after intestinal transplantation. Assay: immunoSEQ multiplex PCR; the TCRdb copy retains only in-frame clones and omits some. The top ten hold roughly 0.099% of the sample, which has tens of thousands of clones, approximately 87% seen once. The antigens for these receptors are not known. Sample: unstimulated CD4+ T cells sorted from spleen or lymph node cells, taken before intestinal transplant. All receptors derive from a human donor who received an intestinal transplant.

The chain joins TRBV5-8 to TRBJ2-7; weak D call: TRBD2 (5 bases). The CDR3 runs 13 residues. Per the germline V gene, CDR1 is SGHTS and CDR2 is YDEGEE. Trimming left V 3 bases short and J 5 bases short, with 12 bases between. Here the CDR3 DNA reads TGTGCCAGCAGCTCCGGGGTAAAGGACGAGCAGTACTTC. Translation: CASSSGVKDEQYF.

The genes are TRBV9 and TRBJ2-7, with TRBD1 matching over 8 bases. V dropped 0 bases and J dropped 5; count of bases not matched to a gene: 7. From germline, CDR1 is SGDLS and CDR2 YYNGEE. CDR3 length equals 15 residues. CDR3 coding DNA: TGTGCCAGCAGCGTAGGAGTGGACAGGGACCACGAGCAGTACTTC. Translating it yields CASSVGVDRDHEQYF.

This chain links TRBV5-1 with TRBJ2-5; weak D call: TRBD2 (5 bases). V was clipped by 0 bases and J by 0 bases, with 9 bases between them. Per germline, CDR1 SGHRS and CDR2 YFSETQ. The CDR3 covers 15 residues. This CDR3 is CASSLGGVYQETQYF. The CDR3 DNA reads TGCGCCAGCAGCTTGGGGGGAGTGTACCAAGAGACCCAGTACTTC.

This clone showed up just once. The genes are TRBV5-1 and TRBJ2-1; 10 bases are a match to TRBD1. Losses at the gene ends were 4 bases for V and 1 base for J; bases not matched to a gene: 5. There are 16 residues in the CDR3. Germline CDR1 reads SGHRS; CDR2 reads YFSETQ. The CDR3 region has the DNA TGCGCCAGCAGCATTTCGGGACAGGGGTCCTACAATGAGCAGTTCTTC. Translated: CASSISGQGSYNEQFF.

This chain links TRBV19 with TRBJ1-2; D unclear. The CDR3 sequence is 12 residues long. In germline, CDR1 is LNHDA, CDR2 SQIVND (reference sequence). V was clipped by 8 bases and J by 5 bases, with 12 bases between them. The CDR3 is CASQSRSYGYTF. For the CDR3, the DNA is TGTGCCAGTCAATCACGGTCTTATGGCTACACCTTC.